This TCR beta chain comes out of a study of cytomegalovirus exposure and HLA in healthy donors. CDR1 SGHNT and CDR2 YYREEE come from the germline V gene (reference sequence). Trimming cost V 4 bases and J 4 bases; bases outside gene matches: 5. The CDR3 covers 15 residues. Amplification used 60 Vbeta primers and 13 Jbeta primers. Here immunoSEQ multiplex PCR was the method, and the copy in TCRdb shows in-frame clones only, minus some. The sample has some 170,000 clones, 55% to 75% seen once; the top ten hold roughly 2.5%. As concerns this clone: What it recognizes is unknown.

General study results and limits: In an earlier analysis, productive rearrangement rates for most beta V segments clustered near 87% or 30%. A later analysis linked a missense DCLRE1C variant to TCR beta V- and J-gene trimming.

The origin of this receptor is a human donor in good health. The chain has TRBV5-4 and TRBJ2-1; TRBD2 matches at 10 bases. Material: PBMCs. This chain's CDR3 is CASSPGTSDYNEQFF. The CDR3, as DNA: TGTGCCAGCAGCCCCGGGACTAGCGATTACAATGAGCAGTTCTTC.